This TCR beta chain was identified in a study of tumor and adjacent non-tumor tissue in lung cancer. Overall study: Aged about 31 to 80 years, patients included 9 to 11 men and five or six women with stage I to III disease.

RNA was extracted from bulk tissue without any cell sorting. More than 3 cm separated this lung sample from the edge of the tumor. A modified ARM-PCR protocol with three rounds of nested PCR amplified TCRbeta. Using its own MiXCR run on the multiplex PCR reads, TCRdb lists one record per CDR3 protein. The sample has some 80,000 distinct CDR3 sequences; 76% are singletons. Sequenced sample: distant non-tumor lung tissue. The source is an older man with non-small cell lung cancer.

CDR3 sequence (DNA): TGTGCCAGCATGCTCGTTGGGGCAGATACGCAGTATTTT. Amino acids: CASMLVGADTQYF. V usage is TRBV6-2 or TRBV6-3 and J usage is TRBJ2-3; D unresolved. This CDR3 comprises 13 residues. Looked up from germline, CDR1 is MNHEY and CDR2 is SVGEGT. Trimming left V 7 bases short and J 4 bases short, with 12 bases between.